This TCR beta chain was recorded in a study of cytomegalovirus exposure and HLA in healthy donors. This clone came up a few times. Primers for the PCR totalled 60 Vbeta and 13 Jbeta. Sequencing was performed with immunoSEQ multiplex PCR; in TCRdb, only in-frame clones are kept and a portion is missing. The sample records around 130,000 clones, approximately 81% being singletons. Sequencing was performed on PBMCs. The receptor's source is a man between 18 and 29 years old in good health and CMV-seronegative.

CDR3 loop: CASSRLGGTEAFF. The CDR3 bases are TGTGCCAGCAGTCGACTCGGGGGAACTGAAGCTTTCTTT. V is TRBV27 and J is TRBJ1-1, with TRBD1 as a possible D gene (5 bases). Germline CDR1 and CDR2: MNHEY and SMNVEV (reference sequence). The CDR3 has 13 residues. With 5 bases removed from V and 5 bases from J, the gap between germline ends came to 12 bases.